These 29 T cell receptor beta chains share one sample of origin, sequenced in a study of CD8+ T cells in alopecia areata (dated by TCRdb to about 2018). Library prep was done by the immunoSEQ multiplex PCR assay. To provide template for TCR sequencing, every sample had RNA extracted and reverse transcribed into cDNA. Here the immuneACCESS table is served through TCRdb, limited to in-frame sequences with V and J called. Missing clones are a known gap in these copies; in checked studies unresolved V genes cover under half, and the rest lacks a known reason. The sample table shows some 190,000 clones, and about 47% are seen once. The top ten clones comprise 10% of the sample. The treatment or condition label of this sample denotes: oral pan-JAK inhibitor, 5-10 mg twice daily. The sample was CD8+ T cells sorted from blood, taken between weeks 51 and 54, from a patient treated with tofacitinib. All receptors derive from a human donor with alopecia areata.

CDR3 sequence (DNA): TGTGCCAGCAGCCTCAATGCGGGACTGGAGCAGTACTTC. Translated, it gives CASSLNAGLEQYF. The chain combines TRBV9 with TRBJ2-7, with a weak D call TRBD2 (6 bases). The V end lost 4 bases, the J end lost 7 bases, and 15 bases lay between the germline ends. Per the germline V gene, CDR1 is SGDLS and CDR2 is YYNGEE. The CDR3 is 13 amino acids.

The rearrangement links TRBV11-2 to TRBJ2-3; D is uncertain. CDR1 is SGHAT, CDR2 FQNNGV, per germline. The V and J ends lost 1 base and 4 bases respectively, with 6 bases between them. The CDR3 contains 13 residues. The CDR3 DNA is TGTGCCAGCAGCTTAGTAGGCCCAGATACGCAGTATTTT. This sequence encodes CASSLVGPDTQYF.

This clone has only a few counts. The chain uses TRBV5-6 and TRBJ2-2; unclear D gene. V was trimmed by 3 bases and J by 4 bases, leaving 10 bases between them. The CDR3 sequence is 14 residues long. Germline V gives CDR1 SGHDT, CDR2 YYEEEE. The CDR3 sequence: CASSSPVSTGELFF. Here the CDR3 DNA reads TGTGCCAGCAGCTCCCCCGTGAGCACCGGGGAGCTGTTTTTT.

The V gene is TRBV11-2, the J gene TRBJ2-7; D is unclear. V gave up 3 bases and J gave up 0 bases, with 9 bases separating them. The germline CDR1 and CDR2 sequences are SGHAT and FQNNGV. This CDR3 spans 14 amino acids. The CDR3 sequence: CASSFGASSYEQYF. The CDR3 coding sequence is TGTGCCAGCAGCTTTGGTGCTAGCTCCTACGAGCAGTACTTC.

The chain recombines TRBV7-9 with TRBJ2-5; 9 positions agree with TRBD2. Losses at the gene ends were 3 bases for V and 4 bases for J; bases not matched to a gene: 6. This CDR3 has 15 residues. Germline V gives CDR1 SEHNR, CDR2 FQNEAQ (reference sequence). The CDR3 nucleotides read TGTGCCAGCAGCTTGAGAAGCGGGGGGCCAGAGACCCAGTACTTC. This gives the protein CASSLRSGGPETQYF. The whole variable domain, filled in from reference TRBV7-9 and TRBJ2-5, reads DTGVSQNPRHKITKRGQNVTFRCDPISEHNRLYWYRQTLGQGPEFLTYFQNEAQLEKSRLLSDRFSAERPKGSFSTLEIQRTEQGDSAMYLCASSLRSGGPETQYFGPGTRLLVL.

CDR3 in amino acids: CAIGTRDEQFF. In nucleotides, the CDR3 is TGTGCCATCGGTACACGGGATGAGCAGTTCTTC. The chain is built from TRBV5-6 and TRBJ2-1; no reliable D call. V lost 9 bases to trimming and J lost 8 bases, with 12 bases between them. The CDR3 length is 11 residues. CDR1 and CDR2 (germline): SGHDT, YYEEEE.

The gene calls are TRBV30 and TRBJ2-1; 12 nucleotides agree with TRBD2. The CDR3 length is 16 residues. CDR1 GTSNPN and CDR2 SVGIG come from the germline V gene (reference sequence). V shed 4 bases and J 4 bases; nucleotides not matched to a gene: 8. CDR3 in DNA: TGTGCCTGGACCCATCGACTAGCGGGGGTATACAATGAGCAGTTCTTC. The encoded protein is CAWTHRLAGVYNEQFF.

The chain joins TRBV7-9 to TRBJ2-1, with 8 bases aligning to TRBD1. The CDR3 length is 15 residues. V lost 7 bases to trimming and J lost 5 bases; unmatched junction nucleotides: 10. Looked up from germline, CDR1 is SEHNR and CDR2 is FQNEAQ (reference sequence). CDR3: CASTVIGTGHNEQFF. CDR3 bases: TGTGCCAGCACCGTAATCGGGACAGGTCACAATGAGCAGTTCTTC.

This chain uses TRBV5-6 with TRBJ2-7; 11 nucleotides line up with TRBD2. V was pared by 3 bases and J by 5 bases, with 7 bases of the junction left unmatched. The CDR3 is made up of 15 amino acids. Germline CDR1 reads SGHDT; CDR2 reads YYEEEE. This chain's CDR3 is CASSSLAGGPHEQYF. CDR3 nucleotide sequence: TGTGCCAGCAGCTCCTTAGCGGGGGGGCCCCACGAGCAGTACTTC.

The chain carries TRBV4-2 and TRBJ1-2; 9 nucleotides line up with TRBD1. The CDR3 has 13 amino acids. V was clipped by 6 bases and J by 4 bases; unmatched bases: 3. Germline V lookup: CDR1 LGHNA, CDR2 YNFKEQ. The CDR3 nucleotides are TGTGCCAGCAGGGGACAGGGTCTCTATGGCTACACCTTC. Its translation is CASRGQGLYGYTF.

V usage is TRBV7-3 and J usage is TRBJ2-1; TRBD1 might be the D (5 bases). CDR3 length: 15 amino acids. V dropped 5 bases and J dropped 3 bases, with 14 bases sitting between them. Germline V lookup: CDR1 SGHTA, CDR2 FQGTGA. The DNA of the CDR3 is TGTGCCAGCAGCCCGGGCCTGACAGTCTACAATGAGCAGTTCTTC. Its protein product is CASSPGLTVYNEQFF.

The chain joins TRBV19 to TRBJ1-1, with unresolved D. V lost 4 bases and J lost 5, with 20 bases in between. The CDR3 runs to 16 residues. Germline V gene lookup returns CDR1 LNHDA and CDR2 SQIVND (reference sequence). The CDR3 DNA follows: TGTGCCAGTAGTAACTTGTTGAGGGTCGGAAGGACTGAAGCTTTCTTT. This sequence encodes CASSNLLRVGRTEAFF. Supplemented by reference TRBV19 and TRBJ1-1, the full variable domain reads DGGITQSPKYLFRKEGQNVTLSCEQNLNHDAMYWYRQDPGQGLRLIYYSQIVNDFQKGDIAEGYSVSREKKESFPLTVTSAQKNPTAFYLCASSNLLRVGRTEAFFGQGTRLTVV.

The chain joins TRBV30 to TRBJ2-3, with no clear D. Looked up from germline, CDR1 is GTSNPN and CDR2 is SVGIG (reference sequence). CDR3 length equals 12 residues. The V end lost 1 base, the J end lost 4 bases, and 6 bases lay between the germline ends. The CDR3 region is CAWSATSDTQYF. The DNA of the CDR3 is TGTGCCTGGAGTGCGACGTCAGATACGCAGTATTTT.

This clone was seen a handful of times. J is TRBJ2-1 and V is TRBV4-1; TRBD1 matches at 10 bases. This CDR3 has 18 residues. V gave up 2 bases and J gave up 6 bases; unmatched junction bases: 13. Germline assignment: CDR1 MGHRA and CDR2 YSYEKL. The DNA of the CDR3 is TGCGCCAGCAGCCAATACGGGACAGGGGACCTTCCTCCCAATGAGCAGTTCTTC. Translated: CASSQYGTGDLPPNEQFF.

This chain joins TRBV5-1 and TRBJ2-1; perhaps TRBD2 as D (7 bases). V gave up 2 bases and J gave up 4 bases, with 13 bases separating them. Germline V lookup: CDR1 SGHRS, CDR2 YFSETQ. The CDR3 loop spans 15 amino acids. The CDR3 here is CASSLGGGPYNEQFF. In DNA, the CDR3 is TGCGCCAGCAGCTTAGGCGGGGGCCCATACAATGAGCAGTTCTTC.

J is TRBJ2-3 and V is TRBV13; TRBD2 aligns across 9 bases. There are 16 residues in the CDR3. CDR1 is PRHDT and CDR2 is FYEKMQ in the germline V gene (reference sequence). J lost 5 bases, V lost 5 bases, and 11 bases had no gene match. CDR3 nucleotides: TGTGCCAGCAGCGCTACAGCGGGGGGTTACCGAGATACGCAGTATTTT. This encodes CASSATAGGYRDTQYF.

This clone was seen only a few times. V gene TRBV27 combines with J gene TRBJ2-1; D might be TRBD2 (5 bases). This CDR3 comprises 14 residues. Trimming took off 8 bases at V and 8 bases at J, with 19 bases between the two ends. The germline V gene has CDR1 MNHEY and CDR2 SMNVEV (reference sequence). CDR3 DNA sequence: TGTGCCAGCGGCCCCGGACTGGGTAGCGATGAGCAGTTCTTC. The encoded protein is CASGPGLGSDEQFF.

The rearrangement uses TRBV2 and TRBJ2-5, with unresolved D. CDR3 length: 14 amino acids. Trimming took 1 base from V and 4 from J, leaving 10 bases between them. Germline loops: CDR1 SNHLY, CDR2 FYNNEI. The CDR3 bases are TGTGCCAGCAGTGAAGAGCTAGTACGAGAGACCCAGTACTTC. Its protein product is CASSEELVRETQYF.

This clone was counted a few times. CDR3 sequence (DNA): TGTGCCATCAGTGAGTCGGTGGGGGTTAACACTGAAGCTTTCTTT. The encoded protein is CAISESVGVNTEAFF. V is TRBV10-3 and J is TRBJ1-1; weak D call: TRBD1 (5 bases). V lost 0 bases to trimming and J lost 2 bases, with 10 bases between them. The CDR3 runs to 15 residues. Germline V lookup: CDR1 ENHRY, CDR2 SYGVKD.

The CDR3 region has the DNA TGCGCCAGCAGCTATGAAGGTGGGGAGACCCAGTACTTC. As protein: CASSYEGGETQYF. This chain links TRBV5-1 with TRBJ2-5; no clear D. Trimming left V 3 bases short and J 5 bases short, with 11 bases between. The CDR3 spans 13 residues. Germline values: CDR1 SGHRS, CDR2 YFSETQ.

This rearrangement joins TRBV11-2 to TRBJ2-5; D might be TRBD1 (6 bases). Trimming took 6 bases from V and 1 from J, leaving 6 bases between them. The CDR3 is made up of 12 amino acids. Germline V gives CDR1 SGHAT, CDR2 FQNNGV. The CDR3 DNA follows: TGTGCCAGCAGGGACAGCCAAGAGACCCAGTACTTC. Protein: CASRDSQETQYF.

The chain combines TRBV9 with TRBJ2-3; D uncertain. This CDR3 spans 14 amino acids. Per germline, CDR1 SGDLS and CDR2 YYNGEE. The V gene lost 2 bases and the J gene lost 0 bases, with 7 bases spanning the gap. CDR3: CASSVGRSTDTQYF. The CDR3 region has the DNA TGTGCCAGCAGCGTGGGCCGTAGCACAGATACGCAGTATTTT.

The chain employs TRBV15 and TRBJ2-3, with 8 nucleotides matching TRBD2. The trim removed 8 bases at V and 1 base at J, leaving 5 bases unmatched. The germline CDR1 and CDR2 sequences are LNHNV and YYDKDF (reference sequence). The CDR3 length is 14 residues. CDR3 sequence reads: CATGVGGGTDTQYF. CDR3 nucleotides: TGTGCCACCGGGGTCGGGGGGGGCACAGATACGCAGTATTTT.

The chain uses TRBV2 and TRBJ2-3; the D is unclear. V shed 6 bases and J shed 5 bases, with 12 bases lying between them. Germline-derived CDR1 and CDR2 are SNHLY and FYNNEI. The CDR3 sequence is 13 residues long. The CDR3 is CASREFWLDTQYF. The DNA of the CDR3 is TGTGCCAGCAGGGAATTCTGGTTAGATACGCAGTATTTT. The complete variable domain, with remaining parts taken from reference TRBV2 and TRBJ2-3, reads EPEVTQTPSHQVTQMGQEVILRCVPISNHLYFYWYRQILGQKVEFLVSFYNNEISEKSEIFDDQFSVERPDGSNFTLKIRSTKLEDSAMYFCASREFWLDTQYFGPGTRLTVL.

This clone has a handful of counts. V and J are TRBV29-1 and TRBJ1-1, with D uncertain. V lost 7 bases, J lost 1 base, and 7 bases lay in between. The CDR3 loop spans 11 amino acids. Germline loops: CDR1 SQVTM, CDR2 ANQGSEA. This chain's CDR3 is CSAEANTEAFF. In DNA form, the CDR3 reads TGCAGCGCCGAGGCGAACACTGAAGCTTTCTTT. The whole variable domain, remainder taken from reference TRBV29-1 and TRBJ1-1, is SAVISQKPSRDICQRGTSLTIQCQVDSQVTMMFWYRQQPGQSLTLIATANQGSEATYESGFVIDKFPISRPNLTFSTLTVSNMSPEDSSIYLCSAEANTEAFFGQGTRLTVV.

This sequence joins TRBV7-9 and TRBJ2-5; D perhaps matches TRBD1 (5 bases). Trimming took 5 bases from V and 3 from J, leaving 13 bases between them. Per germline, CDR1 SEHNR and CDR2 FQNEAQ (reference sequence). The CDR3 runs 14 residues. The CDR3 nucleotides read TGTGCCAGCAGCACCCAGGGTATGGAAGAGACCCAGTACTTC. Its protein is CASSTQGMEETQYF.

This clone turned up a few times. V is TRBV5-1 and J is TRBJ2-5; 9 bases map to TRBD1. Germline CDR1 and CDR2: SGHRS and YFSETQ. The ends lost 3 bases at V and 5 bases at J; junction bases unmatched: 8. The CDR3 length is 15 residues. CDR3 nucleotide sequence: TGCGCCAGCAGCTCAGGGACAGGGCGGCACGAGACCCAGTACTTC. It encodes CASSSGTGRHETQYF.

This chain uses TRBV19 with TRBJ2-3, with 14 bases fitting TRBD2. CDR3 length: 18 amino acids. J was trimmed by 1 base and V by 5 bases; bases with no gene match: 8. Germline CDR1 is LNHDA and CDR2 is SQIVND (reference sequence). The CDR3 coding sequence is TGTGCCAGTAGTCCCCAACCGGGACTAGCGGGGGGCACAGATACGCAGTATTTT. Its translation: CASSPQPGLAGGTDTQYF.

The chain is built from TRBV25-1 and TRBJ2-5, with 8 bases lining up with TRBD1. The trim removed 3 bases at V and 2 bases at J, leaving 5 bases unmatched. This CDR3 has 15 residues. Per the germline V gene, CDR1 is MGHDK and CDR2 is SYGVNS. CDR3 sequence: CASSDGDRGQETQYF. In nucleotides, the CDR3 is TGTGCCAGCAGTGACGGCGACAGGGGACAAGAGACCCAGTACTTC.